Following are 18 T cell receptor beta chains from one sample sequenced in a study of glioma-infiltrating T cells after dendritic cell vaccination. Method: immunoSEQ multiplex PCR; TCRdb's copy keeps in-frame clones and lacks some. The sample lists roughly 82,000 clones, about 90% seen once, with roughly 3.2% in the top ten. Sequencing used blood, obtained before dendritic cell vaccination. The receptors were sampled from a human donor with glioblastoma.

The chain is built from TRBV9 and TRBJ2-3; the D gene is possibly TRBD1 (5 bases). The CDR3 spans 14 residues. The germline V and J ends were trimmed by 0 bases and 2 bases, with 7 bases remaining between them. The germline gives CDR1 SGDLS, CDR2 YYNGEE. The CDR3 is CASSVEGNTDTQYF. DNA of the CDR3: TGTGCCAGCAGCGTAGAGGGGAACACAGATACGCAGTATTTT.

This chain joins TRBV5-1 and TRBJ2-1; 11 bases are a match to TRBD1. Germline V gene lookup returns CDR1 SGHRS and CDR2 YFSETQ. V gave up 4 bases and J gave up 4 bases; unmatched junction bases: 4. CDR3 size: 15 residues. The CDR3 coding sequence is TGCGCCAGCAGCCTCGGGACAGGGGGATACAATGAGCAGTTCTTC. It specifies CASSLGTGGYNEQFF.

This clone was detected only a few times. The chain uses TRBV7-9 and TRBJ2-6, with D perhaps TRBD1 (5 bases). Trimming took 8 bases from V and 1 from J, leaving 6 bases between them. The CDR3 length is 13 residues. Germline CDR1 SEHNR, CDR2 FQNEAQ (reference sequence). The CDR3 coding sequence is TGTGCCAGCGGGGCTTCTGGGGCCAACGTCCTGACTTTC. It encodes CASGASGANVLTF.

About this clone itself: Possible read error: a much larger clone is one base away. The chain combines TRBV4-2 with TRBJ2-1; no clear D gene. In germline, CDR1 is LGHNA, CDR2 YNFKEQ. The CDR3 totals 16 residues. The V and J ends lost 0 bases and 0 bases respectively, with 9 bases between them. The CDR3 loop reads CASSQEETNSYNEQFF. In DNA form, the CDR3 reads TGTGCCAGCAGCCAAGAAGAGACAAACTCCTACAATGAGCAGTTCTTC.

The J gene is TRBJ1-2, the V gene TRBV2; D gene unclear. The CDR3 has 15 residues. With 4 bases removed from V and 4 bases from J, the gap between germline ends came to 16 bases. Per the germline V gene, CDR1 is SNHLY and CDR2 is FYNNEI. Here the CDR3 reads CASSVRSTGGYGYTF. The CDR3 nucleotides are TGTGCCAGCAGTGTGCGTTCGACGGGTGGCTATGGCTACACCTTC. The full variable domain, in which reference TRBV2 and TRBJ1-2 provide the parts outside the CDR3, is EPEVTQTPSHQVTQMGQEVILRCVPISNHLYFYWYRQILGQKVEFLVSFYNNEISEKSEIFDDQFSVERPDGSNFTLKIRSTKLEDSAMYFCASSVRSTGGYGYTFGSGTRLTVV.

This chain joins TRBV18 and TRBJ2-5; D is ambiguous. The CDR3 is 14 residues long. Germline CDR1 and CDR2: KGHSH and LQKENI. V was shortened by 3 bases and J by 2 bases, with 10 bases between the two germline ends. CDR3 region: CASSPPKPQETQYF. The CDR3 DNA sequence: TGTGCCAGCTCACCTCCGAAGCCTCAAGAGACCCAGTACTTC.

The DNA of the CDR3 is TGTGCCATCAGTGAGTACACGGGTTATAGCAATCAGCCCCAGCATTTT. Translated: CAISEYTGYSNQPQHF. The chain combines TRBV10-3 with TRBJ1-5; D gene unclear. V lost 1 base and J 0 bases, leaving 10 bases between the germline ends. Germline V CDR1 and CDR2: ENHRY, SYGVKD. There are 16 residues in the CDR3.

The chain carries TRBV10-1 and TRBJ2-3, with D unclear. CDR3 size: 17 residues. CDR1 WNHNN and CDR2 SYGVQD come from the germline V gene (reference sequence). V lost 0 bases and J 0 bases, leaving 13 bases between the germline ends. The CDR3 protein is CASSESFLETSTDTQYF. DNA for the CDR3: TGCGCCAGCAGTGAGTCTTTTTTAGAAACGAGCACAGATACGCAGTATTTT.

The chain combines TRBV29-1 with TRBJ2-5, with a possible D match to TRBD1 (7 bases). This CDR3 region has 12 residues. V lost 8 bases and J 5 bases, leaving 15 bases between the germline ends. The V gene's germline CDR1 is SQVTM and CDR2 ANQGSEA. The CDR3 here is CSITGAGETQYF. CDR3 bases: TGCAGCATTACAGGGGCGGGGGAGACCCAGTACTTC.

The chain is built from TRBV7-2 and TRBJ2-5; 8 bases line up with TRBD1. This CDR3 comprises 15 residues. Germline assignment: CDR1 SGHTA and CDR2 FQGNSA. V trimming: 4 bases; J trimming: 4 bases; junction bases outside the gene matches: 8. The CDR3 protein is CASSSLTGVGETQYF. In DNA form, the CDR3 reads TGTGCCAGCAGCTCGTTGACAGGGGTCGGAGAGACCCAGTACTTC.

V usage is TRBV2 and J usage is TRBJ2-2; 7 bases are shared with TRBD1. Looked up from germline, CDR1 is SNHLY and CDR2 is FYNNEI. Trimming cost V 10 bases and J 1 base; bases outside gene matches: 3. This CDR3 comprises 13 residues. This chain's CDR3 is CANRDRNTGELFF. The CDR3 DNA sequence: TGTGCCAACCGGGACAGGAACACCGGGGAGCTGTTTTTT.

V and J are TRBV18 and TRBJ2-7; 11 bases are a match to TRBD1. Per germline, CDR1 KGHSH and CDR2 LQKENI. CDR3 length: 15 amino acids. The V and J ends lost 0 bases and 3 bases, in that order; junction bases with no gene match: 1. CDR3 in DNA: TGTGCCAGCTCACCACCGGGACAGGGGGACTACGAGCAGTACTTC. Translation gives CASSPPGQGDYEQYF.

The V gene is TRBV27, the J gene TRBJ2-2, with 8 bases fitting TRBD1. Losses at the gene ends were 5 bases for V and 5 bases for J; bases not matched to a gene: 4. The germline V gene has CDR1 MNHEY and CDR2 SMNVEV (reference sequence). This CDR3 spans 14 amino acids. CDR3 amino acids: CASSPDRVTGELFF. DNA for the CDR3: TGTGCCAGCAGTCCGGACAGGGTGACCGGGGAGCTGTTTTTT.

The rearrangement uses TRBV29-1 and TRBJ1-5; possible D gene TRBD1, 6 bases. The germline gives CDR1 SQVTM, CDR2 ANQGSEA. The CDR3 consists of 14 residues. Trimming left V 6 bases short and J 1 base short, with 13 bases between. CDR3 sequence: CSVLTGTSNQPQHF. The DNA for the CDR3 is TGCAGCGTACTTACAGGGACAAGCAATCAGCCCCAGCATTTT.

This chain links TRBV7-2 with TRBJ2-1; D is unresolved. Germline V CDR1 and CDR2: SGHTA, FQGNSA. This CDR3 comprises 15 residues. Trimming left V 2 bases short and J 3 bases short, with 11 bases between. The CDR3 DNA reads as TGTGCCAGCAGCTTATCGGCTAGTGGCTACAATGAGCAGTTCTTC. Protein product: CASSLSASGYNEQFF.

The V call is TRBV9, the J call TRBJ2-7, with a tentative D call TRBD1 (6 bases). This CDR3 is built from 12 residues. Germline V gene data show CDR1 as SGDLS and CDR2 as YYNGEE. Trimming left V 0 bases short and J 6 bases short, with 7 bases between. The CDR3 protein is CASSVGRGEQYF. CDR3 DNA sequence: TGTGCCAGCAGCGTAGGCAGGGGCGAGCAGTACTTC.

The chain recombines TRBV7-9 with TRBJ1-2; TRBD1 matches 9 bases. CDR3 length: 15 residues. The V gene end was trimmed by 0 bases and the J gene end by 6 bases; junction bases not matched to a gene: 5. Germline-derived CDR1 and CDR2 are SEHNR and FQNEAQ (reference sequence). The DNA of the CDR3 is TGTGCCAGCAGCTTAGCGGGGACAGGGCGGGATGGCTACACCTTC. This sequence encodes CASSLAGTGRDGYTF.

This rearrangement joins TRBV9 to TRBJ2-1; D may be TRBD2 (6 bases). The germline gives CDR1 SGDLS, CDR2 YYNGEE. V lost 3 bases, J lost 8 bases, and 9 bases lay in between. The CDR3 is 12 amino acids. CDR3 nucleotides: TGTGCCAGCAGCGCTACTAGCTATGAGCAGTTCTTC. Translation gives CASSATSYEQFF.